One sample yielded the 5 T cell receptor beta chains listed below, sequenced in a study of T cell responses to AZD1222 COVID-19 vaccine. The method was immunoSEQ multiplex PCR; TCRdb's version includes in-frame clones alone and lacks a portion of them. This sample has approximately 110,000 clones, with roughly 84% found just once. The material sequenced was peripheral blood, taken on day 0 of AZD1222 vaccination. The origin of the receptors is an adult in good health.

This clone has a single count. The chain uses TRBV7-2 and TRBJ1-2; no clear D. The V gene lost 4 bases and the J gene lost 6 bases, with 18 bases spanning the gap. Germline V gives CDR1 SGHTA, CDR2 FQGNSA. The CDR3 consists of 15 residues. CDR3 in DNA: TGTGCCAGCAGCTCCTCGATCTCCTGGTCCCATGGCTACACCTTC. It yields the protein CASSSSISWSHGYTF.

This clone was seen just once. The V call is TRBV4-2, the J call TRBJ2-3; TRBD2 agrees at 14 bases. The CDR3 spans 22 residues. With V trimmed by 4 bases and J by 0 bases, 18 bases remained unmatched. The germline CDR1 and CDR2 sequences are LGHNA and YNFKEQ. DNA for the CDR3: TGTGCCAGCAGCCTTGAGTCTGAATATGGGACTAGCGGGGGAGCTAGCACAGATACGCAGTATTTT. Its protein is CASSLESEYGTSGGASTDTQYF.

The rearrangement links TRBV5-4 to TRBJ2-3; no firm D call. This CDR3 has 14 amino acids. Germline assignment: CDR1 SGHNT and CDR2 YYREEE (reference sequence). The ends were cut back, 0 bases at V and 4 bases at J, with 9 bases in the middle. In DNA form, the CDR3 reads TGTGCCAGCAGCTTGGGGGCGGCGGCAGATACGCAGTATTTT. The encoded protein is CASSLGAAADTQYF.

This chain joins TRBV12-5 and TRBJ2-2; 8 bases match TRBD2. The CDR3 has 14 amino acids. With 5 bases clipped from V and 5 bases from J, the junction kept 4 bases outside the gene matches. The germline V gene has CDR1 LGHNT and CDR2 FRNRAP. DNA for the CDR3: TGTGCTAGTGGTAACAGCGGGAGTACCGGGGAGCTGTTTTTT. Its translation is CASGNSGSTGELFF. The entire variable domain, with the rest obtained from reference TRBV12-5 and TRBJ2-2, is as follows: DARVTQTPRHKVTEMGQEVTMRCQPILGHNTVFWYRQTMMQGLELLAYFRNRAPLDDSGMPKDRFSAEMPDATLATLKIQPSEPRDSAVYFCASGNSGSTGELFFGEGSRLTVL.

The CDR3 DNA sequence: TGCGCCAGCTCGCTCCGGGGAACCCACGGAGATACGCAGTATTTT. Encoded protein: CASSLRGTHGDTQYF. This chain joins TRBV5-1 and TRBJ2-3, with D maybe TRBD2 (5 bases). The CDR3 runs 15 residues. V shed 7 bases and J shed 5 bases, with 20 bases lying between them. Germline-derived CDR1 and CDR2 are SGHRS and YFSETQ. Based on the CDR3 plus reference TRBV5-1 and TRBJ2-3, the full variable domain is KAGVTQTPRYLIKTRGQQVTLSCSPISGHRSVSWYQQTPGQGLQFLFEYFSETQRNKGNFPGRFSGRQFSNSRSEMNVSTLELGDSALYLCASSLRGTHGDTQYFGPGTRLTVL.